This entry is about one T cell receptor (beta chain). Cells designated naive CD8 were CD45RO-negative and were positively selected for CCR7, with terminally differentiated effector memory CD45RA+ cells excluded. The germline V gene encodes CDR1 MDHEN and CDR2 SYDVKM. The CDR3 is 14 amino acids. V lost 6 bases to trimming and J lost 8 bases, with 17 bases between them. The data stem from a study of shared clonotypes between healthy human individuals. About the research overall: Per donor, CD8 memory used one plate, CD8 naive used two, CD4 memory used three and CD4 naive used three.

Libraries were prepared by immunoSEQ multiplex PCR; TCRdb keeps only in-frame clonotypes and omits some of them. In the table there are about 2.1 million clones, 80% to 95% of which are singletons. The sample consisted of naive CD8+ T cells from PBMCs. The receptor comes from a man aged 18 to 35 in good health. Some clones in this sample may be carry-over from other donors' samples. V and J are TRBV28 and TRBJ2-1; D gene uncertain. CDR3 sequence reads: CASSPLGIGDEQFF. CDR3 nucleotides: TGTGCCAGCAGCCCTCTGGGGATAGGCGATGAGCAGTTCTTC.